The 18 T cell receptor beta chains reported below all come from one sample, sequenced in a study of blood T cell repertoires in COVID-19. Measured with immunoSEQ multiplex PCR; TCRdb has only the in-frame clones, and not every one. The table lists 200,000 to 300,000 clones, approximately 80% of them singletons. The specimen was peripheral blood. The origin of the receptors is a man aged 40-49 years with acute or convalescent COVID-19.

The V gene is TRBV10-3, the J gene TRBJ1-2; D gene unclear. This CDR3 spans 14 amino acids. The V end lost 5 bases, the J end lost 8 bases, and 18 bases lay between the germline ends. Per germline, CDR1 ENHRY and CDR2 SYGVKD. The CDR3 here is CAISLSPGTSGYTF. The DNA of the CDR3 is TGTGCCATCAGTCTTTCCCCGGGAACCTCCGGCTACACCTTC.

This clone came up a few times. The chain employs TRBV20-1 and TRBJ1-1; D unresolved. Trimming removed 2 bases at V and 6 bases at J, with 7 bases between. CDR3 length equals 11 residues. The germline V gene encodes CDR1 DFQATT and CDR2 SNEGSKA (reference sequence). In nucleotides, the CDR3 is TGCAGTGCTAGAAAACAGTCTGAAGCTTTCTTT. Translating it yields CSARKQSEAFF.

This chain joins TRBV5-1 and TRBJ1-1; unclear D gene. The CDR3 runs to 14 residues. V was shortened by 0 bases and J by 3 bases, with 9 bases between the two germline ends. CDR1 is SGHRS and CDR2 is YFSETQ in the germline V gene. CDR3 sequence reads: CASSLAARDTEAFF. The CDR3 region has the DNA TGCGCCAGCAGCTTGGCGGCTAGAGACACTGAAGCTTTCTTT. The entire variable domain, with the rest obtained from reference TRBV5-1 and TRBJ1-1, is as follows: KAGVTQTPRYLIKTRGQQVTLSCSPISGHRSVSWYQQTPGQGLQFLFEYFSETQRNKGNFPGRFSGRQFSNSRSEMNVSTLELGDSALYLCASSLAARDTEAFFGQGTRLTVV.

This CDR3 reads CATSRDYREGNTIYF. CDR3 nucleotide sequence: TGTGCCACCAGCAGAGATTACAGGGAAGGAAACACCATATATTTT. The chain combines TRBV15 with TRBJ1-3; D is perhaps TRBD1 (6 bases). Between the trimmed V and J ends, which lost 0 bases and 4 bases, there was a span of 10 bases. The CDR3 is 15 amino acids. Germline V gene lookup returns CDR1 LNHNV and CDR2 YYDKDF (reference sequence). Drawing the rest from reference TRBV15 and TRBJ1-3, the complete variable domain is DAMVIQNPRYQVTQFGKPVTLSCSQTLNHNVMYWYQQKSSQAPKLLFHYYDKDFNNEADTPDNFQSRRPNTSFCFLDIRSPGLGDTAMYLCATSRDYREGNTIYFGEGSWLTVV.

The chain is built from TRBV5-5 and TRBJ2-5; the D gene is possibly TRBD1 (5 bases). V lost 0 bases and J 4 bases, leaving 13 bases between the germline ends. The CDR3 consists of 15 residues. CDR1 is SGHKS and CDR2 is YYEKEE in the germline V gene (reference sequence). The CDR3 bases are TGTGCCAGCAGCTTGGGAGTAGGGGTCGGAGAGACCCAGTACTTC. Protein sequence: CASSLGVGVGETQYF.

This chain uses TRBV7-2 with TRBJ2-5, with 16 positions matching TRBD2. In germline, CDR1 is SGHTA, CDR2 FQGNSA. Trimming removed 4 bases from V and 4 bases from J; junction bases left unmatched: 6. This CDR3 contains 17 residues. CDR3 in DNA: TGTGCCAGCAGCTGGGTGGGGACTAGCGGGAGGGGAGAGACCCAGTACTTC. This codes for CASSWVGTSGRGETQYF.

The genes are TRBV29-1 and TRBJ2-1; D not resolved. Germline V gene data show CDR1 as SQVTM and CDR2 as ANQGSEA. Trimming shortened V by 4 bases and J by 0 bases, and 16 bases separated the two germline ends. This CDR3 is 16 amino acids long. As DNA, the CDR3 is TGCAGCGTTGTCCTTTTTAAGCCCGGCTCCTACAATGAGCAGTTCTTC. It specifies CSVVLFKPGSYNEQFF.

The V gene is TRBV5-5, the J gene TRBJ2-7, with 7 bases that match TRBD2. Germline CDR1 SGHKS, CDR2 YYEKEE (reference sequence). The V segment lost 0 bases and the J segment 0 bases; nucleotides outside the gene matches: 6. The CDR3 is made up of 16 amino acids. The DNA for the CDR3 is TGTGCCAGCAGCTTGGCCCGGGGAGGGAGCTCCTACGAGCAGTACTTC. Its protein product is CASSLARGGSSYEQYF.

The chain uses TRBV7-9 and TRBJ1-2, with 8 bases matching TRBD1. CDR1 is SEHNR and CDR2 is FQNEAQ in the germline V gene (reference sequence). This CDR3 spans 17 amino acids. J was trimmed by 2 bases and V by 1 base; bases with no gene match: 9. In DNA form, the CDR3 reads TGTGCCAGCAGCTTAGGAGGGCAGGGGGCGTCGAACTATGGCTACACCTTC. The encoded protein is CASSLGGQGASNYGYTF.

The rearrangement links TRBV10-1 to TRBJ2-7; the match to TRBD2 covers 7 bases. The CDR3 contains 15 residues. With 4 bases clipped from V and 8 bases from J, the junction kept 14 bases outside the gene matches. Germline-derived CDR1 and CDR2 are WNHNN and SYGVQD (reference sequence). The CDR3 spells CASSVAGEYVRKQYF. The CDR3 DNA reads as TGCGCCAGCAGTGTTGCGGGAGAATACGTTCGGAAGCAGTACTTC.

This clone was seen a handful of times. This chain connects TRBV7-9 to TRBJ2-1; 14 nucleotides line up with TRBD2. The CDR3 sequence is 15 residues long. CDR1 SEHNR and CDR2 FQNEAQ come from the germline V gene (reference sequence). The V segment lost 5 bases and the J segment 8 bases; nucleotides outside the gene matches: 5. As DNA, the CDR3 is TGTGCCAGCAGCCCAGCGGGACTAGCGGGAGATGAGCAGTTCTTC. Its protein product is CASSPAGLAGDEQFF.

The gene calls are TRBV7-9 and TRBJ1-2, with TRBD1 matching 8 bases. V lost 3 bases to trimming and J lost 8 bases; unmatched junction nucleotides: 8. CDR3 size: 14 residues. The germline V gene encodes CDR1 SEHNR and CDR2 FQNEAQ (reference sequence). CDR3 in DNA: TGTGCCAGCAGCTTCCGGGACAGGTTCGGGGGCTACACCTTC. The encoded protein is CASSFRDRFGGYTF.

The J gene is TRBJ1-2, the V gene TRBV10-3; possible D gene TRBD1, 5 bases. CDR3 length equals 13 residues. Germline CDR1 reads ENHRY; CDR2 reads SYGVKD. V was clipped by 2 bases and J by 6 bases, with 10 bases between them. The CDR3: CAISEGAGNGYTF. CDR3 sequence (DNA): TGTGCCATCAGTGAGGGGGCAGGGAATGGCTACACCTTC.

The genes are TRBV11-2 and TRBJ1-2, with D maybe TRBD1 (5 bases). This CDR3 has 14 amino acids. Germline loops: CDR1 SGHAT, CDR2 FQNNGV. V was trimmed by 3 bases and J by 2 bases, leaving 10 bases between them. The CDR3 loop reads CASSFVGGNYGYTF. CDR3 nucleotide sequence: TGTGCCAGCAGCTTCGTGGGGGGAAACTATGGCTACACCTTC.

Turning to this clone: A junction boundary mismatches the germline segment, possibly from a read error. In nucleotides, the CDR3 is TGTGCCAGTAGTGTAGACTTCGGGGCTGAAGCTTTCTTT. Residues: CASSVDFGAEAFF. The chain links TRBV19 to TRBJ1-1; D unclear. The CDR3 loop spans 13 amino acids. Germline CDR1 and CDR2: LNHDA and SQIVND (reference sequence).

The chain uses TRBV19 and TRBJ2-1, with D possibly called TRBD1 or TRBD2 (5 bases each). Per the germline V gene, CDR1 is LNHDA and CDR2 is SQIVND (reference sequence). This CDR3 is 15 amino acids long. V shed 4 bases and J shed 0 bases, with 10 bases lying between them. CDR3 residues: CASSKEGLSYNEQFF. In DNA form, the CDR3 reads TGTGCCAGTAGTAAAGAGGGGCTCTCCTACAATGAGCAGTTCTTC.

The V call is TRBV7-6, the J call TRBJ2-7, with D unclear. CDR1 and CDR2 from the germline V gene are SGHVS and FNYEAQ. The CDR3 is 14 residues long. Trimming stripped 1 base from V and 4 bases from J, with 11 bases between. CDR3 nucleotide sequence: TGTGCCAGCAGCTTAGGCCCCCTGGAGTACGAGCAGTACTTC. Translated: CASSLGPLEYEQYF.

The rearrangement uses TRBV9 and TRBJ1-5; D is ambiguous. Germline V CDR1 and CDR2: SGDLS, YYNGEE. Trimming shortened V by 3 bases and J by 0 bases, and 4 bases separated the two germline ends. The CDR3 extends over 13 amino acids. The CDR3 is CASSAYSNQPQHF. CDR3 sequence (DNA): TGTGCCAGCAGCGCCTATAGCAATCAGCCCCAGCATTTT.